The 25 T cell receptor beta chains presented below share a single source sample, sequenced in a study of control samples from healthy donors and cancer patients. Only in-frame clones appear in the TCRdb table, and some are missing; sequencing was by immunoSEQ multiplex PCR. This sample has 57,000 or so clones, with roughly 92% found just once. The sequenced sample was blood. The receptor source for this set is a man aged 25 to 40 in good health.

This chain connects TRBV7-2 to TRBJ2-5; D call uncertain. This CDR3 region has 16 residues. CDR1 is SGHTA and CDR2 is FQGNSA in the germline V gene. The V end was cut by 2 bases, the J end by 5 bases, with 18 bases between. CDR3 in amino acids: CASSLKFRAAFETQYF. In DNA, the CDR3 is TGTGCCAGCAGCTTAAAGTTCCGGGCCGCATTTGAGACCCAGTACTTC.

The chain links TRBV7-3 to TRBJ2-1, with 11 nucleotides matching TRBD2. Per the germline V gene, CDR1 is SGHTA and CDR2 is FQGTGA. The CDR3 contains 13 residues. V lost 7 bases to trimming and J lost 10 bases; unmatched junction nucleotides: 6. CDR3 protein: CASNSGTSGEQFF. The DNA for the CDR3 is TGTGCCAGCAATTCCGGGACTAGCGGCGAGCAGTTCTTC.

This rearrangement joins TRBV27 to TRBJ1-3; TRBD1 agrees at 8 bases. The CDR3 covers 18 residues. The germline V gene has CDR1 MNHEY and CDR2 SMNVEV (reference sequence). With V trimmed by 4 bases and J by 0 bases, 11 bases remained unmatched. The CDR3 nucleotides read TGTGCCAGCAGTTCTTATTCCGGGACAGGCCGCTCTGGAAACACCATATATTTT. Translation gives CASSSYSGTGRSGNTIYF.

The gene calls are TRBV9 and TRBJ2-2; D is ambiguous. This CDR3 has 18 amino acids. Trimming took off 3 bases at V and 4 bases at J, with 22 bases between the two ends. The germline V gene has CDR1 SGDLS and CDR2 YYNGEE. CDR3: CASSASQDKPRATGELFF. The CDR3 bases are TGTGCCAGCAGCGCAAGCCAAGACAAGCCACGAGCCACCGGGGAGCTGTTTTTT. The full variable domain, its missing parts supplied by reference TRBV9 and TRBJ2-2, is DSGVTQTPKHLITATGQRVTLRCSPRSGDLSVYWYQQSLDQGLQFLIQYYNGEERAKGNILERFSAQQFPDLHSELNLSSLELGDSALYFCASSASQDKPRATGELFFGEGSRLTVL.

The J gene is TRBJ2-7, the V gene TRBV27; a weak D match, TRBD1 (5 bases). The V gene lost 2 bases and the J gene lost 2 bases, with 10 bases spanning the gap. Germline V CDR1 and CDR2: MNHEY, SMNVEV (reference sequence). This CDR3 has 14 residues. CDR3: CASSLRQGPYEQYF. The CDR3 coding sequence is TGTGCCAGCAGTTTACGGCAGGGTCCCTACGAGCAGTACTTC.

The V call is TRBV6-5, the J call TRBJ2-1, with 10 bases matching TRBD2. This CDR3 region has 13 residues. Germline V gene sequence: CDR1 MNHEY, CDR2 SVGAGI. V dropped 8 bases and J dropped 6; count of bases not matched to a gene: 4. The CDR3 bases are TGTGCCAGCGTGGCTAGCGGGAGCAATGAGCAGTTCTTC. It specifies CASVASGSNEQFF.

The V and J genes are TRBV4-3 and TRBJ1-2; tentative D call: TRBD1 (5 bases). This CDR3 contains 15 residues. Germline V gives CDR1 LGHNA, CDR2 YSLEER. V lost 1 base to trimming and J lost 4 bases, with 13 bases between them. CDR3: CASSQGNRGFYGYTF. DNA for the CDR3: TGCGCCAGCAGCCAAGGCAATCGGGGGTTCTATGGCTACACCTTC.

The chain uses TRBV5-1 and TRBJ2-5; 11 bases agree with TRBD2. After removal of 0 bases from V and 2 bases from J, the junction contained 3 bases not matched to a gene. The CDR3 covers 16 residues. Germline loops: CDR1 SGHRS, CDR2 YFSETQ. The CDR3 sequence: CASSLGGTSGQETQYF. CDR3 sequence (DNA): TGCGCCAGCAGCTTGGGTGGGACTAGCGGACAAGAGACCCAGTACTTC.

The J gene is TRBJ1-2, the V gene TRBV5-1; D gene ambiguous. Looked up from germline, CDR1 is SGHRS and CDR2 is YFSETQ. V was clipped by 3 bases and J by 1 base, with 10 bases between them. The CDR3 has 14 amino acids. The CDR3 DNA reads as TGCGCCAGCAGCTACCTAGGAGGTAACTATGGCTACACCTTC. Its translation is CASSYLGGNYGYTF. Complete variable domain (other parts from reference TRBV5-1 and TRBJ1-2): KAGVTQTPRYLIKTRGQQVTLSCSPISGHRSVSWYQQTPGQGLQFLFEYFSETQRNKGNFPGRFSGRQFSNSRSEMNVSTLELGDSALYLCASSYLGGNYGYTFGSGTRLTVV.

This clone was observed once. The chain uses TRBV6-5 and TRBJ1-5; TRBD1 is a possible D gene (6 bases). The CDR3 is 14 residues long. Trimming stripped 2 bases from V and 4 bases from J, with 9 bases between. The germline CDR1 and CDR2 sequences are MNHEY and SVGAGI. The DNA for the CDR3 is TGTGCCAGCAGTTACAGGGGGTGGAATCAGCCCCAGCATTTT. It encodes CASSYRGWNQPQHF.

The chain couples TRBV10-2 to TRBJ1-3; unclear D gene. V lost 0 bases to trimming and J lost 0 bases, with 9 bases between them. Germline assignment: CDR1 WSHSY and CDR2 SAAADI. This CDR3 is built from 16 residues. The CDR3 sequence: CASSESSRYSGNTIYF. The CDR3 DNA follows: TGCGCCAGCAGTGAGTCGAGCCGATACTCTGGAAACACCATATATTTT.

This sequence joins TRBV4-1 and TRBJ2-2; possibly TRBD1 or TRBD2 for D (5 bases each). This CDR3 region has 15 residues. The V and J ends lost 3 bases and 3 bases respectively, with 11 bases between them. The germline V gene has CDR1 MGHRA and CDR2 YSYEKL. The CDR3 region has the DNA TGCGCCAGCAGCCATGGGGCCGGGGACACCGGGGAGCTGTTTTTT. Translating it yields CASSHGAGDTGELFF.

The chain combines TRBV5-4 with TRBJ2-2; 7 nucleotides match TRBD2. The CDR3 is 15 amino acids. The J segment lost 7 bases and the V segment lost 4 bases, leaving 10 bases of the junction unmatched. Germline CDR1 SGHNT, CDR2 YYREEE (reference sequence). The chain's CDR3 is CASSDPSGVIGELFF. The CDR3 DNA follows: TGTGCCAGCAGCGACCCCAGCGGGGTAATCGGGGAGCTGTTTTTT.

The gene calls are TRBV7-3 and TRBJ2-3, with D possibly TRBD2 on 6 matching bases. V lost 0 bases to trimming and J lost 4 bases, with 23 bases between them. CDR3 length: 19 amino acids. CDR1 and CDR2 (germline): SGHTA, FQGTGA. The CDR3 loop is CASSLTGSSGGAGADTQYF. CDR3 in DNA: TGTGCCAGCAGCTTAACGGGGTCGAGCGGAGGGGCCGGAGCAGATACGCAGTATTTT.

The CDR3 DNA follows: TGTGCCAGCAGCCCACACAGGGTCTATGGCTACACCTTC. Its translation: CASSPHRVYGYTF. This chain uses TRBV3-1 (or the pseudogene TRBV3-2) with TRBJ1-2, with D possibly matching TRBD1 (6 bases). Germline V gene sequence: CDR1 LGHDT, CDR2 YNNKEL (reference sequence). Trimming shortened V by 4 bases and J by 4 bases, and 10 bases separated the two germline ends. This CDR3 is 13 amino acids long.

The V gene is TRBV2, the J gene TRBJ2-2; perhaps D is TRBD1 or TRBD2 (6 bases each). With 0 bases removed from V and 3 bases from J, the gap between germline ends came to 11 bases. Germline V CDR1 and CDR2: SNHLY, FYNNEI. CDR3 length: 16 amino acids. The DNA of the CDR3 is TGTGCCAGCAGTGAAGCGGCGAGGGGGGACACCGGGGAGCTGTTTTTT. It encodes CASSEAARGDTGELFF.

This chain connects TRBV27 to TRBJ2-3; D is undetermined. V lost 6 bases, J lost 0 bases, and 10 bases lay in between. This CDR3 contains 14 residues. CDR1 and CDR2 (germline): MNHEY, SMNVEV (reference sequence). The CDR3 DNA is TGTGCCAGCAGCCCAATCCTGAGCACAGATACGCAGTATTTT. Translated: CASSPILSTDTQYF.

The chain uses TRBV4-1 and TRBJ2-7; 7 bases are a match to TRBD1. The CDR3 covers 17 residues. Germline assignment: CDR1 MGHRA and CDR2 YSYEKL. V lost 3 bases and J lost 3; bases outside the gene matches: 14. CDR3 sequence (DNA): TGCGCCAGCAGCCATTCCACAGGGGATCAAACCTACTACGAGCAGTACTTC. This encodes CASSHSTGDQTYYEQYF.

This clone occurred once. This chain joins TRBV19 and TRBJ2-3; D might be TRBD2 (7 bases). This CDR3 region has 16 residues. CDR1 LNHDA and CDR2 SQIVND come from the germline V gene (reference sequence). The V end lost 6 bases, the J end lost 0 bases, and 16 bases lay between the germline ends. Written as DNA, the CDR3 is TGTGCCAGTAGCGCCCGGGGGGCGCCAAGCACAGATACGCAGTATTTT. This sequence encodes CASSARGAPSTDTQYF.

The chain uses TRBV25-1 and TRBJ2-1, with D uncertain. The germline CDR1 and CDR2 sequences are MGHDK and SYGVNS. V was pared by 3 bases and J by 1 base, with 7 bases between. The CDR3 covers 14 residues. The chain's CDR3 is CASSEGLSYNEQFF. In DNA, the CDR3 is TGTGCCAGCAGTGAGGGTTTATCCTACAATGAGCAGTTCTTC.

The J gene is TRBJ2-2, the V gene TRBV30; TRBD1 agrees at 7 bases. Germline-derived CDR1 and CDR2 are GTSNPN and SVGIG (reference sequence). This CDR3 is built from 16 residues. The ends lost 3 bases at V and 5 bases at J; junction bases unmatched: 12. DNA for the CDR3: TGTGCCTGGAGCCAGCCGGCAGGGGGTTGGACCGGGGAGCTGTTTTTT. It codes for CAWSQPAGGWTGELFF.

This clone came up once. V and J are TRBV6-5 and TRBJ1-3; D is perhaps TRBD1 (6 bases). V was shortened by 6 bases and J by 0 bases, with 12 bases between the two germline ends. Germline CDR1 is MNHEY and CDR2 is SVGAGI. This CDR3 has 15 residues. The CDR3 DNA sequence: TGTGCCAGCAGCCGACAGGCCAACTCTGGAAACACCATATATTTT. As protein: CASSRQANSGNTIYF.

This clone was detected once. V is TRBV6-6 and J is TRBJ1-1, with a weak D call TRBD1 (5 bases). Germline lookup yields CDR1 MNHNY and CDR2 SVGAGI (reference sequence). The CDR3 consists of 13 residues. Deletions cut 8 bases from V and 4 bases from J, with 14 bases between. The CDR3 reads CASGSGAITEAFF. Here the CDR3 DNA reads TGTGCCAGCGGTTCTGGGGCTATCACTGAAGCTTTCTTT.

This chain links TRBV7-2 with TRBJ1-5; 7 nucleotides align to TRBD1. There are 15 residues in the CDR3. Germline V CDR1 and CDR2: SGHTA, FQGNSA. The J segment lost 7 bases and the V segment lost 4 bases, leaving 10 bases of the junction unmatched. The CDR3: CASSSQTGRDQPQHF. CDR3 sequence (DNA): TGTGCCAGCAGCTCACAGACAGGGAGAGACCAGCCCCAGCATTTT.

The V call is TRBV30, the J call TRBJ2-1; D may be TRBD2 (6 bases). The CDR3 has 18 amino acids. CDR1 is GTSNPN, CDR2 SVGIG, per germline (reference sequence). Trimming left V 5 bases short and J 8 bases short, with 31 bases between. CDR3 sequence: CAWQVPLRLRDLRYEQFF. DNA of the CDR3: TGTGCCTGGCAGGTCCCCCTAAGATTGCGGGACTTAAGGTATGAGCAGTTCTTC.